Listed below are T cell receptor beta chains from one sample, sequenced in a study of shared clonotypes between healthy human individuals. This table comes from immunoSEQ multiplex PCR, and its TCRdb copy is limited to in-frame clones, with some not included. The sample has about 1.5 million clones; 98% are singletons. The sample consisted of naive CD4+ T cells sorted from blood. These receptors were taken from a man aged 25-40 years in good health. The CDR3 runs from the conserved cysteine through the conserved F or W. The D gene is left open where the match is weak. The size entry is marked missing in some rows and otherwise reads once, few, many or a size class.

>TRBV29-1|TRBJ2-5|TRBD1|.
CSVSGQRQETQYF
TGCAGCGTTTCGGGACAGAGACAAGAGACCCAGTACTTC
>TRBV11-2|TRBJ2-3|.|.
CASSLVRAPTDTQYF
TGTGCCAGCAGCTTAGTCAGGGCCCCCACAGATACGCAGTATTTT
>TRBV5-1|TRBJ2-5|.|.
CASSQTADQGTQYF
TGCGCCAGCAGCCAGACAGCGGACCAAGGGACCCAGTACTTC
>TRBV30|TRBJ2-7|.|.
CAWSWDYEQYF
TGTGCCTGGTCCTGGGATTACGAGCAGTACTTC
>TRBV5-4|TRBJ2-3|.|.
CASSLRGRLTDTQYF
TGTGCCAGCAGCTTGAGGGGACGGTTGACAGATACGCAGTATTTT
>TRBV28|TRBJ2-7|TRBD2|.
CASSSSAGTTYEQYF
TGTGCCAGCAGTTCCTCTGCGGGGACTACCTACGAGCAGTACTTC
>TRBV18|TRBJ1-4|.|.
CASSYMTAAENEKLFF
TGTGCCAGCTCGTATATGACAGCCGCCGAAAATGAAAAACTGTTTTTT
>TRBV19|TRBJ1-5|.|.
CASSITGKNQPQHF
TGTGCCAGTAGTATAACAGGGAAAAATCAGCCCCAGCATTTT
>TRBV6-1|TRBJ1-5|.|.
CASSKGARDSSNQPQHF
TGTGCCAGCAGTAAAGGGGCCCGGGATTCGTCTAATCAGCCCCAGCATTTT
>TRBV9|TRBJ1-5|.|.
CASSVEGSSTQHF
TGTGCCAGCAGCGTAGAGGGCTCGTCGACCCAGCATTTT
>TRBV9|TRBJ1-4|.|once
CASSVGYGTGEKLFF
TGTGCCAGCAGCGTAGGCTACGGGACGGGTGAAAAACTGTTTTTT
>TRBV7-9|TRBJ1-1|TRBD1|.
CASSLSQGGLEAFF
TGTGCCAGCAGCTTATCCCAGGGGGGCCTGGAAGCTTTCTTT
>TRBV27|TRBJ1-2|TRBD1|.
CASSHWDRGPRGYTF
TGTGCCAGCAGTCATTGGGACAGGGGGCCGCGAGGCTACACCTTC
>TRBV19|TRBJ2-1|TRBD2|.
CASSYLFAGTSGRVGYNEQFF
TGTGCCAGTAGTTACCTTTTCGCCGGGACTAGCGGGAGAGTAGGGTACAATGAGCAGTTCTTC
>TRBV9|TRBJ2-1|TRBD2|.
CASTPRSSGSSYNEQFF
TGTGCCAGCACCCCGCGATCTAGCGGGAGCTCCTACAATGAGCAGTTCTTC
>TRBV7-7|TRBJ2-2|.|.
CASALAINTGELFF
TGTGCTAGCGCCCTCGCCATAAACACCGGGGAGCTGTTTTTT
>TRBV7-6|TRBJ1-1|.|once
CASSSRDTGNTEAFF
TGTGCCAGCAGCTCACGGGACACTGGGAACACTGAAGCTTTCTTT
>TRBV6-5|TRBJ1-2|.|.
CASSRGGTFAGYTF
TGTGCCAGCAGCCGGGGGGGGACCTTTGCTGGCTACACCTTC
>TRBV7-3|TRBJ2-7|.|.
CASSLGTLDGGYEQYF
TGTGCCAGCAGCTTGGGAACTCTAGATGGAGGTTACGAGCAGTACTTC
>TRBV7-9|TRBJ1-4|.|.
CASSLGRDGRWDEKLFF
TGTGCCAGCAGCTTAGGAAGGGACGGGAGATGGGATGAAAAACTGTTTTTT
>TRBV7-9|TRBJ2-1|TRBD2|.
CASSLAPVVGTSYSNEQFF
TGTGCCAGCAGCTTAGCCCCGGTGGTTGGGACTAGTTACTCCAATGAGCAGTTCTTC
>TRBV5-6|TRBJ2-1|TRBD2|.
CASSSSGGEGYNEQFF
TGTGCCAGCAGCTCGAGCGGGGGTGAGGGATACAATGAGCAGTTCTTC
>TRBV27|TRBJ2-2|.|.
CATTEGNTGELFF
TGTGCCACTACTGAAGGGAACACCGGGGAGCTGTTTTTT
>TRBV19|TRBJ2-2|TRBD1|.
CASSRLTGQFTGELFF
TGTGCCAGTAGTCGCTTGACAGGGCAGTTCACCGGGGAGCTGTTTTTT
>TRBV18|TRBJ2-3|.|.
CASSPRSGSTDTQYF
TGTGCCAGCTCACCTCGCTCGGGATCAACAGATACGCAGTATTTT
>TRBV9|TRBJ1-2|TRBD1|.
CASSSTGQGARYGYTF
TGTGCCAGCAGCTCGACGGGGCAGGGGGCTCGGTATGGCTACACCTTC
>TRBV7-9|TRBJ2-1|.|.
CASSGWTESSYNEQFF
TGTGCCAGCAGCGGCTGGACAGAGAGCTCCTACAATGAGCAGTTCTTC
>TRBV11-2|TRBJ2-5|TRBD1|.
CASSLMDRQETQYF
TGTGCCAGCAGCTTGATGGACAGGCAAGAGACCCAGTACTTC
>TRBV30|TRBJ2-1|TRBD2|.
CALIAGRSEQFF
TGTGCCTTAATAGCGGGGCGGAGTGAGCAGTTCTTC
>TRBV6-4|TRBJ2-3|.|.
CASSDSFSGSTDTQYF
TGTGCCAGCAGTGACTCGTTTAGCGGTAGCACAGATACGCAGTATTTT
>TRBV20-1|TRBJ2-7|.|.
CSAIIIHEQYF
TGCAGTGCTATTATTATCCACGAGCAGTACTTC
>TRBV25-1|TRBJ2-2|.|once
CASSESVKAGELFF
TGTGCCAGCAGTGAATCAGTGAAAGCCGGGGAGCTGTTTTTT
>TRBV9|TRBJ1-5|.|.
CASSVEGIRNQPQHF
TGTGCCAGCAGCGTAGAGGGAATAAGGAATCAGCCCCAGCATTTT
>TRBV5-5|TRBJ2-3|.|.
CASSLEWPASSTDTQYF
TGTGCCAGCAGCTTGGAGTGGCCAGCATCTAGCACAGATACGCAGTATTTT
>TRBV19|TRBJ2-1|TRBD1|.
CASSIEATGVYNEQFF
TGTGCCAGTAGTATAGAGGCGACAGGGGTCTACAATGAGCAGTTCTTC
>TRBV6-5|TRBJ2-3|.|.
CASSYEAANTDTQYF
TGTGCCAGCAGTTACGAAGCAGCCAACACAGATACGCAGTATTTT
>TRBV18|TRBJ2-2|TRBD1|.
CASGQVRNTGELFF
TGTGCCAGTGGACAGGTTCGAAACACCGGGGAGCTGTTTTTT
>TRBV5-1|TRBJ2-7|TRBD2|.
CASSLGSGILYEQYF
TGCGCCAGCAGCTTGGGTAGCGGGATTCTCTACGAGCAGTACTTC
>TRBV5-4|TRBJ2-7|TRBD1|.
CASSEPGQLAYEQYF
TGTGCCAGCAGCGAACCGGGACAGCTAGCCTACGAGCAGTACTTC
>TRBV7-8|TRBJ2-5|TRBD1|.
CASSRDRTQETQYF
TGTGCCAGCAGCAGGGACAGGACCCAAGAGACCCAGTACTTC
>TRBV7-2|TRBJ2-1|TRBD2|.
CASSFPKAGSSSYNEQFF
TGTGCCAGCAGCTTCCCAAAAGCGGGATCGAGCTCCTACAATGAGCAGTTCTTC
>TRBV9|TRBJ2-5|.|.
CASSVAGAGGQETQYF
TGTGCCAGCAGCGTAGCGGGGGCAGGTGGGCAAGAGACCCAGTACTTC
>TRBV18|TRBJ1-1|.|once
CASSQSGAYTEAFF
TGTGCCAGCTCACAATCGGGGGCGTACACTGAAGCTTTCTTT
>TRBV9|TRBJ1-3|.|.
CASSADVPSGNTIYF
TGTGCCAGCAGCGCCGACGTGCCCTCTGGAAACACCATATATTTT
>TRBV18|TRBJ2-1|.|.
CASSPLSEGFNEQFF
TGTGCCAGCTCACCACTGTCAGAAGGATTCAATGAGCAGTTCTTC
>TRBV15|TRBJ2-5|TRBD1|.
CATSRVGRQGQETQYF
TGTGCCACCAGCAGAGTTGGACGACAGGGCCAAGAGACCCAGTACTTC
>TRBV29-1|TRBJ2-7|TRBD1|.
CSVGTGTGALEQYF
TGCAGCGTCGGAACCGGGACAGGGGCCCTCGAGCAGTACTTC
>TRBV19|TRBJ2-5|.|.
CASICIWTRETQYF
TGTGCCAGTATTTGTATATGGACTCGGGAGACCCAGTACTTC
>TRBV9|TRBJ2-7|.|.
CASSLQPGMGYEQYF
TGTGCCAGCAGCCTTCAACCGGGGATGGGATACGAGCAGTACTTC